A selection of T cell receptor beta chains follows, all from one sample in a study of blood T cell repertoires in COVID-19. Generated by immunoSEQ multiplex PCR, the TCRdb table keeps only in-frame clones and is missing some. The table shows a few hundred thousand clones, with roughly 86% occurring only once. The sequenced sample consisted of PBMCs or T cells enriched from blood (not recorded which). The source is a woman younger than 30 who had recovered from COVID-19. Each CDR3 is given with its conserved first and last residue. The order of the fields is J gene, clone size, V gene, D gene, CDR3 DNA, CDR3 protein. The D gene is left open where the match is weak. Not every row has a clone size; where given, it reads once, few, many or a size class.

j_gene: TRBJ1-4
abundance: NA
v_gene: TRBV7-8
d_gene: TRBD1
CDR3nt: TGTGCCAGCAGCTCCCGGGACAGGGAGACTGAAAAACTGTTTTTT
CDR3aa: CASSSRDRETEKLFF

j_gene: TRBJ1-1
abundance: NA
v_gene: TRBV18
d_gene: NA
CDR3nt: TGTGCCAGCTCACCGCGGACAGCGAACACTGAAGCTTTCTTT
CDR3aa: CASSPRTANTEAFF

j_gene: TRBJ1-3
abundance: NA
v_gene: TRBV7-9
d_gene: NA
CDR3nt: TGTGCCAGCAGCTTAACTTGGCGGGAACCCTCTGGAAACACCATATATTTT
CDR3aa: CASSLTWREPSGNTIYF

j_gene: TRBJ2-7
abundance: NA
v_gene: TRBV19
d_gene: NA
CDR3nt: TGTGCCAGTAGTGACATCCCGGGAACAAACAACGAGCAGTACTTC
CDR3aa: CASSDIPGTNNEQYF

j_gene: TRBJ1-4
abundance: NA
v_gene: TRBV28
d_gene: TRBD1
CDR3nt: TGTGCCAGCAGTCTATCCGGGACAGGGGATGAAAAACTGTTTTTT
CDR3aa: CASSLSGTGDEKLFF

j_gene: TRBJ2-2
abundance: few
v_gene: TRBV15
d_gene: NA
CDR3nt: TGTGCCACCGCCACAAGGACTAAGAACACCGGGGAGCTGTTTTTT
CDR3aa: CATATRTKNTGELFF

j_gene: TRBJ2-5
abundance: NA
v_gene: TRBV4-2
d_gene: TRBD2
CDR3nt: TGTGCCAGCAGCCAAGCGATGGTACGGGGGGGCCTAGAGACCCAGTACTTC
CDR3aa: CASSQAMVRGGLETQYF

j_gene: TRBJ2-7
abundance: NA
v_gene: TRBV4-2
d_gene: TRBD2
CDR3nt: TGTGCCAGCAGTCCTAGCGGTTTGCAGTACGAGCAGTACTTC
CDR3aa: CASSPSGLQYEQYF

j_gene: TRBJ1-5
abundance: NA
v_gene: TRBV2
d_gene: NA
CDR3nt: TGTGCCAGCAGCACCGGGAGGACTCAGAATCAGCCCCAGCATTTT
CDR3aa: CASSTGRTQNQPQHF

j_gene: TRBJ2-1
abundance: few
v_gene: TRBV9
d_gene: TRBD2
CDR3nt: TGTGCCAGCAGCCAAAAGATAGCGGGGGGAGACAATGAGCAGTTCTTC
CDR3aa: CASSQKIAGGDNEQFF

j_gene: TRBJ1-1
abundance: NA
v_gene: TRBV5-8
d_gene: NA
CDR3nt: TGTGCCAGCAGCTTCCGCGGGCCACACACTGAAGCTTTCTTT
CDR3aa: CASSFRGPHTEAFF

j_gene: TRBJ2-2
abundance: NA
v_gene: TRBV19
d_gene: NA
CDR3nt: TGTGCCAGTAGGAGAAGGCCCCTTGAGGACACCGGGGAGCTGTTTTTT
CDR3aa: CASRRRPLEDTGELFF

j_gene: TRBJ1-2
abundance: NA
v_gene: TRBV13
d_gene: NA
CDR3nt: TGTGCCAGCAGCTTATCGGCACCCGGGGCTAACTATGGCTACACCTTC
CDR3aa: CASSLSAPGANYGYTF

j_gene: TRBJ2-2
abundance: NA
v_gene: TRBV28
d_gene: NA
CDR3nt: TGTGCCAGCAGTTTCGAGGTCGGGGAGCTGTTTTTT
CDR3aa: CASSFEVGELFF